Shown below are 19 T cell receptor beta chains from a single sample sequenced in a study of T cells after yellow fever vaccination. TCRdb redid the calling of the 5' RACE reads with MiXCR, one entry per CDR3 protein. The repertoire has approximately 110,000 distinct CDR3 sequences, roughly 8.9% of them found once; the top ten carry 25%. Sequencing was performed on CD8+ T cells sorted from PBMCs, taken 45 days after the yellow fever booster vaccination. The receptors derive from a man aged 30 to 45 who received the YFV17D yellow fever vaccine.

This rearrangement joins TRBV29-1 to TRBJ1-2; the D is unclear. This CDR3 region has 11 residues. CDR1 SQVTM and CDR2 ANQGSEA come from the germline V gene. The ends were cut back, 3 bases at V and 8 bases at J, with 10 bases in the middle. The CDR3 protein is CSVDGGGGYTF. CDR3 bases: TGCAGCGTTGATGGCGGCGGGGGCTACACCTTC.

This clonotype was observed at least ten times. V gene TRBV5-1 combines with J gene TRBJ2-1; tentatively, D is TRBD2 (5 bases). This CDR3 has 13 residues. V was cut by 0 bases and J by 7 bases, with 8 bases left in between. CDR1 and CDR2 (germline): SGHRS, YFSETQ. This CDR3 is CASSLDGINEQFF. CDR3 nucleotides: TGCGCCAGCAGCTTGGACGGGATAAATGAGCAGTTCTTC.

This clonotype was detected many times. This chain uses TRBV20-1 with TRBJ2-3; D might be TRBD2 (5 bases). The CDR3 is made up of 15 amino acids. The germline V gene encodes CDR1 DFQATT and CDR2 SNEGSKA (reference sequence). Trimming cost V 3 bases and J 5 bases, with 18 bases left between them. In DNA, the CDR3 is TGCAGTGCTAGTTCGATGTCGGGAACCCAAGATACGCAGTATTTT. Translated, it gives CSASSMSGTQDTQYF.

This clonotype was seen at least ten times. The V and J genes are TRBV12-3 or TRBV12-4 and TRBJ2-2; TRBD2 is a possible D gene (5 bases). V gave up 5 bases and J gave up 5 bases, with 12 bases separating them. This CDR3 contains 14 residues. CDR3 bases: TGTGCCAGCAGTCCCCTAGCAGGAACCGGGGAGCTGTTTTTT. This encodes CASSPLAGTGELFF.

This clonotype occurred a few times. The V call is TRBV11-2, the J call TRBJ2-3, with TRBD2 identical over 10 bases. Germline values: CDR1 SGHAT, CDR2 FQNNGV. The V segment lost 5 bases and the J segment 2 bases; nucleotides outside the gene matches: 13. The CDR3 covers 18 residues. In DNA, the CDR3 is TGTGCCAGCAGCCACTACCCACGGACTAGCGGAATCACAGATACGCAGTATTTT. Its protein product is CASSHYPRTSGITDTQYF.

In its sample, this clonotype was seen many times. The chain is built from TRBV7-9 and TRBJ2-3; D perhaps matches TRBD2 (5 bases). Trimming stripped 8 bases from V and 6 bases from J, with 27 bases between. There are 17 residues in the CDR3. Per the germline V gene, CDR1 is SEHNR and CDR2 is FQNEAQ (reference sequence). CDR3 nucleotide sequence: TGTGCCAGCCTGTCACCCCCTAGCACGGAGAGATCGGATACGCAGTATTTT. Translating it yields CASLSPPSTERSDTQYF.

This clonotype was counted between two and nine times. The rearrangement joins TRBV28 to TRBJ2-5; D is unresolved. Germline V gene lookup returns CDR1 MDHEN and CDR2 SYDVKM. Trimming stripped 6 bases from V and 3 bases from J, with 17 bases between. This CDR3 comprises 15 residues. CDR3 DNA sequence: TGTGCCAGCAGGACGCTAGAGGCGGTGAAAGAGACCCAGTACTTC. Translated: CASRTLEAVKETQYF.

This clonotype has at least ten counts. CDR3 sequence reads: CSAYLTSGSSYEQYF. The CDR3 coding sequence is TGCAGTGCTTATCTCACTAGCGGGTCCTCCTACGAGCAGTACTTC. The genes are TRBV20-1 and TRBJ2-7; 9 nucleotides line up with TRBD2. Looked up from germline, CDR1 is DFQATT and CDR2 is SNEGSKA (reference sequence). J lost 0 bases, V lost 5 bases, and 8 bases had no gene match. The CDR3 has 15 residues.

This clonotype was seen at least ten times. The genes are TRBV20-1 and TRBJ2-6, with D possibly being TRBD1 (6 bases). CDR3 length: 14 residues. The germline V gene has CDR1 DFQATT and CDR2 SNEGSKA (reference sequence). Trimming stripped 7 bases from V and 0 bases from J, with 10 bases between. The CDR3 bases are TGCAGTGGACAGGCCAGCTCTGGGGCCAACGTCCTGACTTTC. Protein product: CSGQASSGANVLTF.

This clonotype was seen more than once but under ten times. The rearrangement links TRBV30 to TRBJ2-2; D is perhaps TRBD1 (7 bases). Trimming stripped 7 bases from V and 3 bases from J, with 18 bases between. Germline V gene sequence: CDR1 GTSNPN, CDR2 SVGIG (reference sequence). This CDR3 spans 15 amino acids. This CDR3 is CASRGARGDTGELFF. CDR3 in DNA: TGTGCCTCAAGGGGGGCCAGGGGGGACACCGGGGAGCTGTTTTTT.

Comment on this clonotype: A clone one base away is much larger, so this may be a read error. The chain uses TRBV12-5 and TRBJ2-3; the D gene is possibly TRBD2 (6 bases). CDR1 LGHNT and CDR2 FRNRAP come from the germline V gene. The CDR3 runs 16 residues. Trimming left V 0 bases short and J 4 bases short, with 14 bases between. CDR3 protein: CASGLVLARDPDTQYF. The CDR3 DNA reads as TGTGCTAGTGGTTTGGTACTTGCGCGGGATCCAGATACGCAGTATTTT.

This clonotype occurred many times. The V call is TRBV6-1, the J call TRBJ2-3; D ambiguous. The CDR3 contains 14 residues. The V gene lost 6 bases and the J gene lost 7 bases, with 17 bases spanning the gap. From germline, CDR1 is MNHNS and CDR2 SASEGT. The CDR3 nucleotides are TGTGCCAGCAGCTTGGCCGCTGGAGAGAATACGCAGTATTTT. Protein sequence: CASSLAAGENTQYF.

The chain employs TRBV12-3 or TRBV12-4 and TRBJ2-7; TRBD1 matches 9 bases. The V and J ends lost 5 bases and 5 bases, in that order; junction bases with no gene match: 13. CDR3 size: 16 residues. CDR3 DNA: TGTGCCAGCAGTCTCCTCCGGGACAGGGCCGTGGACGAGCAGTACTTC. Amino acid sequence: CASSLLRDRAVDEQYF.

This clonotype was seen more than once but under ten times. CDR3 bases: TGTGCCAGCAGCCAAGATGTAGACTGGATGAATAATTCACCCCTCCACTTT. Protein: CASSQDVDWMNNSPLHF. The chain carries TRBV4-2 and TRBJ1-6, with no clear D. CDR1 is LGHNA and CDR2 is YNFKEQ in the germline V gene. The V gene lost 0 bases and the J gene lost 5 bases, with 14 bases spanning the gap. CDR3 length: 17 residues.

Details on this clonotype: One end of the junction does not line up with germline, which may come from a read error. V is TRBV7-9 and J is TRBJ2-7; D is tentatively TRBD1 or TRBD2 (5 bases each). Germline values: CDR1 SEHNR, CDR2 FQNEAQ (reference sequence). This CDR3 is 14 amino acids long. CDR3 DNA sequence: TGTGCCAGCACCCCGGGATGGCAGGGCTACGGGCAGTACTTC. It is translated as CASTPGWQGYGQYF.

This clonotype was seen repeatedly, ten times or more. The chain recombines TRBV7-9 with TRBJ1-4; the D gene is possibly TRBD1 (6 bases). CDR1 and CDR2 from the germline V gene are SEHNR and FQNEAQ (reference sequence). V was shortened by 4 bases and J by 8 bases, with 17 bases between the two germline ends. CDR3 length: 15 amino acids. The CDR3 here is CASSYLGHSDEKLFF. In DNA form, the CDR3 reads TGTGCCAGCAGCTACTTGGGACATTCAGACGAAAAACTGTTTTTT.

This clonotype was seen many times. One junction end disagrees with the germline gene, perhaps due to a read error. The chain joins TRBV7-9 to TRBJ2-3; maybe TRBD2 (6 bases). CDR3 length equals 13 residues. Germline CDR1 is SEHNR and CDR2 is FQNEAQ (reference sequence). CDR3 DNA: TGTGCCAGCAGTTTAGCGGCCACAGATACGCAGTATTTT. Its translation: CASSLAATDTQYF.

This clonotype occurred many times. The gene calls are TRBV7-9 and TRBJ2-3; TRBD2 matches at 10 bases. There are 15 residues in the CDR3. The J segment lost 5 bases and the V segment lost 2 bases, leaving 4 bases of the junction unmatched. Germline CDR1 and CDR2: SEHNR and FQNEAQ (reference sequence). The DNA for the CDR3 is TGTGCCAGCAGCTTACTAGCGGGAGTAGGAGATACGCAGTATTTT. This translates into CASSLLAGVGDTQYF.

This clonotype was recorded many times. The V and J genes are TRBV5-1 and TRBJ2-3; a possible D gene is TRBD1 (6 bases). The CDR3 runs to 16 residues. From germline, CDR1 is SGHRS and CDR2 YFSETQ. With 3 bases removed from V and 2 bases from J, the gap between germline ends came to 16 bases. The DNA of the CDR3 is TGCGCCAGCAGCTCAACGGGACAAATAAACACAGATACGCAGTATTTT. Residues: CASSSTGQINTDTQYF.